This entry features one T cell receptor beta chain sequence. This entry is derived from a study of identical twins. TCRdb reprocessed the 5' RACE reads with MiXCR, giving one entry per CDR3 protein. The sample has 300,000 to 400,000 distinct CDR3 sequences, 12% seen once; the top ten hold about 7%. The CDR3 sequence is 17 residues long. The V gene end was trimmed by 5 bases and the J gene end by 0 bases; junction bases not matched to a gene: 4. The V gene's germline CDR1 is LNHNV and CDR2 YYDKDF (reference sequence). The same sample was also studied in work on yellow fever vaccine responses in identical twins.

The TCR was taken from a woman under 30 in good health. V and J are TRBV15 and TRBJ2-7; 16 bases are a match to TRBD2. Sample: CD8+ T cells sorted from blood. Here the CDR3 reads CATSGTSGRASSYEQYF. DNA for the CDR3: TGTGCCACCAGCGGGACTAGCGGGAGGGCGAGCTCCTACGAGCAGTACTTC.